A selection of T cell receptor beta chains follows, all from one sample in a study of CXCR3-negative and CXCR3-positive naive CD8 T cells. TCRdb processed the 5' RACE reads again and assigns one entry to each CDR3 protein, with no DNA. This sample's table reports about 43,000 distinct CDR3 sequences. Sequencing was performed on memory CD8+ T cells from blood. The receptors stem from a human donor in good health. Some clones in this sample may be carry-over from other donors' samples. Both conserved end residues are part of each CDR3. Each record gives: J gene, clone size, V gene, CDR3 protein. Size values are once, few and many counts, or a class for expanded clones, and some rows have none.

j_call: TRBJ2-7
clone_size: .
v_call: TRBV20-1
cdr3_aa: CSARSSIEVGIYEQYF

j_call: TRBJ2-7
clone_size: .
v_call: TRBV29-1
cdr3_aa: CSVRGGVNSYEQYF

j_call: TRBJ1-1
clone_size: .
v_call: TRBV6-1
cdr3_aa: CASDRGWGTEAFF

j_call: TRBJ1-6
clone_size: .
v_call: TRBV4-2
cdr3_aa: CASSQVGVAMSTGGSPPLHF

j_call: TRBJ2-7
clone_size: .
v_call: TRBV4-3
cdr3_aa: CASSQARGTGSYEQYF

j_call: TRBJ2-5
clone_size: .
v_call: TRBV6-5
cdr3_aa: CASSYSSLGGETQYF

j_call: TRBJ2-7
clone_size: .
v_call: TRBV28
cdr3_aa: CASSLWRDRAAWEEQYF

j_call: TRBJ2-1
clone_size: .
v_call: TRBV5-1
cdr3_aa: CASSLVDNEQFF

j_call: TRBJ2-3
clone_size: .
v_call: TRBV6-4
cdr3_aa: CASSRDSGVADTQYF

j_call: TRBJ2-3
clone_size: .
v_call: TRBV4-1
cdr3_aa: CASSQYLDTQYF

j_call: TRBJ2-7
clone_size: .
v_call: TRBV5-1
cdr3_aa: CASSPGDSSYEQYF

j_call: TRBJ2-7
clone_size: .
v_call: TRBV11-2
cdr3_aa: CASSLGTVYPYEQYF

j_call: TRBJ2-1
clone_size: .
v_call: TRBV5-6
cdr3_aa: CASSLGGSSYNEQFF

j_call: TRBJ1-4
clone_size: large
v_call: TRBV7-6
cdr3_aa: CASSPAPGPAIAKLFF

j_call: TRBJ1-1
clone_size: .
v_call: TRBV20-1
cdr3_aa: CSASDRAMNTEAFF

j_call: TRBJ2-1
clone_size: .
v_call: TRBV7-6
cdr3_aa: CASSSSSGLGEQFF

j_call: TRBJ2-5
clone_size: .
v_call: TRBV14
cdr3_aa: CASSQDARNRDRGETQYF

j_call: TRBJ1-1
clone_size: .
v_call: TRBV27
cdr3_aa: CASNKIDSPTEAFF

j_call: TRBJ2-1
clone_size: .
v_call: TRBV5-1
cdr3_aa: CASSFASNEQFF

j_call: TRBJ1-2
clone_size: .
v_call: TRBV4-1
cdr3_aa: CASSQNRGNYGYTF

j_call: TRBJ1-5
clone_size: .
v_call: TRBV28
cdr3_aa: CASSSLNQPQHF

j_call: TRBJ2-1
clone_size: .
v_call: TRBV28
cdr3_aa: CASSLSLRDPGGSDNEQFF

j_call: TRBJ1-4
clone_size: .
v_call: TRBV7-9
cdr3_aa: CASSLSREKLFF

j_call: TRBJ2-5
clone_size: .
v_call: TRBV29-1
cdr3_aa: CSGRLTGKETQYF

j_call: TRBJ2-7
clone_size: .
v_call: TRBV12-3/TRBV12-4
cdr3_aa: CASSFIFGGTYEQYF

j_call: TRBJ2-1
clone_size: .
v_call: TRBV5-6
cdr3_aa: CASSLAGETGGEQFF

j_call: TRBJ2-7
clone_size: .
v_call: TRBV3-1
cdr3_aa: CASSHKGALGYEQYF

j_call: TRBJ2-7
clone_size: .
v_call: TRBV6-1
cdr3_aa: CASRAGGSSYEQYF

j_call: TRBJ2-1
clone_size: medium-sized
v_call: TRBV5-1
cdr3_aa: CASSFDGGNDEQFF

j_call: TRBJ2-1
clone_size: .
v_call: TRBV6-2/TRBV6-3
cdr3_aa: CASSSHTIGRNNEQFF

j_call: TRBJ2-1
clone_size: .
v_call: TRBV7-8
cdr3_aa: CASSLPGGSGFYNEQFF

j_call: TRBJ1-1
clone_size: .
v_call: TRBV3-1
cdr3_aa: CASSLKWVTEAFF

j_call: TRBJ1-1
clone_size: .
v_call: TRBV14
cdr3_aa: CASSQTPTDNTEAFF

j_call: TRBJ2-1
clone_size: .
v_call: TRBV5-5
cdr3_aa: CASTEPGLDLNEQFF

j_call: TRBJ1-5
clone_size: .
v_call: TRBV9
cdr3_aa: CASSVCLKEGTGGNQPQHF

j_call: TRBJ1-5
clone_size: .
v_call: TRBV9
cdr3_aa: CASGSGDYSNQPQHF

j_call: TRBJ1-1
clone_size: .
v_call: TRBV20-1
cdr3_aa: CSARDFLQGAIGTEAFF

j_call: TRBJ2-7
clone_size: .
v_call: TRBV27
cdr3_aa: CATRGAAYEQYF

j_call: TRBJ2-1
clone_size: .
v_call: TRBV28
cdr3_aa: CASSPITSGPYNEQFF

j_call: TRBJ2-5
clone_size: .
v_call: TRBV7-8
cdr3_aa: CASSLVPQWGSETQYF

j_call: TRBJ2-7
clone_size: .
v_call: TRBV5-5
cdr3_aa: CASSLMGYEQYF

j_call: TRBJ1-2
clone_size: .
v_call: TRBV27
cdr3_aa: CASSSGLGGSYGYTF

j_call: TRBJ2-3
clone_size: .
v_call: TRBV16
cdr3_aa: CASSQSGTAFTDTQYF

j_call: TRBJ2-5
clone_size: .
v_call: TRBV11-2
cdr3_aa: CASSLSWETQYF

j_call: TRBJ2-5
clone_size: .
v_call: TRBV28
cdr3_aa: CASSFQYTQQETQYF

j_call: TRBJ2-3
clone_size: .
v_call: TRBV11-2
cdr3_aa: CASRPGLTDTQYF

j_call: TRBJ1-5
clone_size: .
v_call: TRBV7-2
cdr3_aa: CASSSEGGGNQPQHF